This TCR beta chain was profiled in a study of CD8 T cells in Susac syndrome. This clonotype was recorded a few times. When the RNA was reverse transcribed, random hexamers were used with an input of roughly 0.45 to 1 ug. An immunoSEQ multiplex PCR generated amplified TCR beta CDR3 products spanning 54 Vbeta and 13 Jbeta. TCRdb processed the immunoSEQ multiplex PCR reads anew with MiXCR; each CDR3 protein has one entry. The data contain some 140,000 distinct CDR3 sequences, 75% to 90% of them singletons. TCR beta sequencing covered blood CD8+ and CD4+ T cells. The V and J ends lost 7 bases and 6 bases respectively, with 15 bases between them. The CDR3 has 13 amino acids. Germline V gene lookup returns CDR1 ENHRY and CDR2 SYGVKD.

The chain employs TRBV10-3 and TRBJ1-2; perhaps TRBD1 as D (6 bases). Sequenced input: CD8+ T cells from PBMCs. The TCR was taken from a human donor with multiple sclerosis. The CDR3 DNA is TGTGCCATCAATAGTGGGGGGGCTGATGGCTACACCTTC. Protein product: CAINSGGADGYTF.